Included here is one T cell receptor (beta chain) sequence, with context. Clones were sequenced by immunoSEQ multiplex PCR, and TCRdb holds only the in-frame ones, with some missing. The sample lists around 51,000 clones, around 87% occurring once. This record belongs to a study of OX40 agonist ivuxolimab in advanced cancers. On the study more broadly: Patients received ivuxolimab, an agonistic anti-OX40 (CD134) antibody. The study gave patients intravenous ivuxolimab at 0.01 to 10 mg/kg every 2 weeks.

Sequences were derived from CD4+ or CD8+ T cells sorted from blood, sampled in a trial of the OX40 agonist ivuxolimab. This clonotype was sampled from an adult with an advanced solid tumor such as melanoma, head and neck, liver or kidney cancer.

The CDR3, as DNA: TGTGCCAGCAGCTTAGGGGCTAGCGGCGGCACAGATACGCAGTATTTT. Its protein product is CASSLGASGGTDTQYF. The rearrangement uses TRBV7-3 and TRBJ2-3; TRBD2 matches at 7 bases. V lost 2 bases and J lost 1; bases outside the gene matches: 6. CDR1 SGHTA and CDR2 FQGTGA come from the germline V gene. The CDR3 consists of 16 residues.